This TCR beta chain originates from a study of T cell repertoires in cytomegalovirus infection. The CDR3 loop spans 12 amino acids. Germline CDR1 and CDR2: MNHEY and SVGAGI. The junction had 3 bases not matched to a gene; V was cut back by 3 bases and J by 8 bases. Concerning this clonotype: Its target is not known.

MiXCR, run by TCRdb on the reads, gives a single entry per CDR3 protein. The sample has roughly 150,000 distinct CDR3 sequences; less than 25% are singletons. This receptor was identified in a human donor in good health (CMV status not recorded). Some clones in this sample may be carry-over from other donors' samples. The rearrangement joins TRBV6-5 to TRBJ1-1; 7 nucleotides line up with TRBD1. This material consisted of CD8+ T cells from cultured PBMCs, taken from culture after CMV antigen stimulation. In DNA, the CDR3 is TGTGCCAGCAGTTATTCGACAGGGGAAGCTTTCTTT. Translated: CASSYSTGEAFF.